This T cell receptor beta chain was documented in a study of patients and donors after allogeneic stem cell transplantation. TCRdb re-called the RT-PCR reads through MiXCR, storing one row per CDR3 protein. The data contain about 230,000 distinct CDR3 sequences, less than 15% of them singletons. Germline V CDR1 and CDR2: SEHNR, FQNEAQ (reference sequence). This CDR3 has 13 residues. V gave up 8 bases and J gave up 8 bases, with 18 bases separating them. This clonotype was detected many times. This sequence joins TRBV7-9 and TRBJ1-2; maybe TRBD1 (6 bases). This clonotype was obtained from a human donor who was either an allogeneic HSCT recipient or a stem cell or donor lymphocyte infusion donor (not recorded which). It is not recorded whose cells these are; they may come from a transplant donor. What was sequenced was blood, either unsorted or a sorted T cell fraction (not recorded which). Here the CDR3 DNA reads TGTGCCAGCTCCACAACAGGGTTCGGGGGCTACACCTTC. Translated, it gives CASSTTGFGGYTF.